In this sample, the clone carrying this TCR beta chain is medium-sized. Antigen specificity is unknown. Germline CDR1 is LNHDA and CDR2 is SQIVND (reference sequence). Trimming removed 3 bases from V and 5 bases from J; junction bases left unmatched: 4. The CDR3 spans 15 residues. The sample belongs to a study of shared clonotypes between healthy human individuals. Across the study: The cohort had two women and a few men, ages 18 to 49.

Findings and caveats of the study: It was only blood that was sampled, and tissue repertoires likely differ. Having only a few donors restricted how much genetic and exposure-history diversity was captured.

The sorted-subset replicate PCRs were given about 210 ng DNA, which is around 29,000 T cell genomes. TCRdb's copy holds only in-frame clones and misses some; the assay was immunoSEQ multiplex PCR. The sample carries about 120,000 clones, about two thirds recorded once. J is TRBJ2-1 and V is TRBV19; 10 bases map to TRBD2. Sample: memory CD8+ T cells sorted from blood. Subset indicated: CD45RO+ cells pooled with CCR7-negative TemRA cells. This sequence originates from a young woman in good health. This CDR3 reads CASSIWLAGDNEQFF. For the CDR3, the DNA is TGTGCCAGTAGTATCTGGCTAGCGGGAGACAATGAGCAGTTCTTC.